The 11 T cell receptor beta chains presented below share a single source sample, sequenced in a study of OX40 agonist ivuxolimab in advanced cancers. The table came from immunoSEQ multiplex PCR; TCRdb's copy has only in-frame clones and leaves some out. Among about 80,000 clones listed, approximately 85% were seen once. Here the sequenced sample was CD4+ or CD8+ T cells sorted from blood, taken in a trial of the OX40 agonist ivuxolimab. These receptors came from an adult with an advanced solid tumor such as melanoma, head and neck, liver or kidney cancer.

V and J are TRBV29-1 and TRBJ2-7, with D tentatively TRBD1 or TRBD2 (5 bases each). The CDR3 loop spans 12 amino acids. Looked up from germline, CDR1 is SQVTM and CDR2 is ANQGSEA. Deletions cut 4 bases from V and 2 bases from J, with 9 bases between. CDR3 sequence (DNA): TGCAGCGTTGTGGGACGGACCTACGAGCAGTACTTC. The encoded protein is CSVVGRTYEQYF.

The genes are TRBV6-6 and TRBJ2-3, with D perhaps being TRBD1 or TRBD2 (5 bases each). In germline, CDR1 is MNHNY, CDR2 SVGAGI (reference sequence). The CDR3 sequence is 16 residues long. Trimming took 0 bases from V and 2 from J, leaving 12 bases between them. The CDR3: CASSYSGTDYTDTQYF. The CDR3, as DNA: TGTGCCAGCAGTTACTCCGGGACCGATTACACAGATACGCAGTATTTT.

This chain joins TRBV28 and TRBJ2-5; a weak D match, TRBD2 (7 bases). Germline loops: CDR1 MDHEN, CDR2 SYDVKM. The CDR3 is made up of 14 amino acids. V shed 7 bases and J shed 4 bases, with 16 bases lying between them. The CDR3 nucleotides read TGTGCCAGCATCGGAGCCGGGGGGCGAGAGACCCAGTACTTC. Encoded protein: CASIGAGGRETQYF.

The chain employs TRBV5-8 and TRBJ2-7; 10 positions match TRBD1. With 4 bases clipped from V and 3 bases from J, the junction kept 4 bases outside the gene matches. Germline lookup yields CDR1 SGHTS and CDR2 YDEGEE. This CDR3 is built from 14 residues. The CDR3 region is CASSPGTGVYEQYF. Here the CDR3 DNA reads TGTGCCAGCAGCCCCGGGACAGGGGTCTACGAGCAGTACTTC.

The chain uses TRBV7-9 and TRBJ1-5, with D perhaps TRBD1 (6 bases). Germline V gene sequence: CDR1 SEHNR, CDR2 FQNEAQ (reference sequence). V was trimmed by 8 bases and J by 3 bases, leaving 17 bases between them. The CDR3 loop spans 15 amino acids. The CDR3 coding sequence is TGTGCCAGCTCCAGGGGAGACACCGACAATCAGCCCCAGCATTTT. It specifies CASSRGDTDNQPQHF.

The genes are TRBV19 and TRBJ1-1; D unresolved. Germline-derived CDR1 and CDR2 are LNHDA and SQIVND (reference sequence). The V end was cut by 3 bases, the J end by 4 bases, with 9 bases between. The CDR3 contains 13 residues. CDR3: CASSIVKGTEAFF. CDR3 DNA sequence: TGTGCCAGTAGTATCGTCAAGGGCACTGAAGCTTTCTTT.

The rearrangement links TRBV10-1 to TRBJ2-2; D unclear. Germline loops: CDR1 WNHNN, CDR2 SYGVQD (reference sequence). CDR3 length equals 13 residues. The V end lost 8 bases, the J end lost 0 bases, and 7 bases lay between the germline ends. CDR3 amino acids: CASVGSNTGELFF. The CDR3 nucleotides are TGCGCCAGCGTGGGATCGAACACCGGGGAGCTGTTTTTT.

The rearrangement links TRBV29-1 to TRBJ1-2; 10 positions match TRBD1. This CDR3 spans 12 amino acids. V gave up 4 bases and J gave up 7 bases; unmatched junction bases: 3. CDR1 is SQVTM and CDR2 is ANQGSEA in the germline V gene. The CDR3 here is CSVGRQGAGYTF. The CDR3 DNA reads as TGCAGCGTTGGTAGACAGGGGGCTGGCTACACCTTC.

CDR3 residues: CASSSRARGETQYF. DNA of the CDR3: TGTGCCAGCAGCTCCAGGGCCAGGGGTGAGACCCAGTACTTC. This rearrangement joins TRBV5-6 to TRBJ2-5, with TRBD1 as a possible D gene (6 bases). The CDR3 runs 14 residues. CDR1 and CDR2 from the germline V gene are SGHDT and YYEEEE. V lost 3 bases, J lost 5 bases, and 14 bases lay in between.

This chain connects TRBV27 to TRBJ1-4; the D gene is possibly TRBD1 (6 bases). V was trimmed by 6 bases and J by 3 bases, leaving 14 bases between them. Per the germline V gene, CDR1 is MNHEY and CDR2 is SMNVEV (reference sequence). There are 15 residues in the CDR3. CDR3 DNA sequence: TGTGCCAGCAGGATGAGGGGGGTTGCTAATGAAAAACTGTTTTTT. Translating it yields CASRMRGVANEKLFF.

V gene TRBV28 combines with J gene TRBJ2-1; the match to TRBD2 covers 9 bases. The CDR3 covers 15 residues. Germline CDR1 and CDR2: MDHEN and SYDVKM. J gave up 7 bases and V 4 bases, and 8 bases lay outside the gene matches. The DNA of the CDR3 is TGTGCCAGCAGTTCCCTAGCGGGATTTAGAAATGAGCAGTTCTTC. It specifies CASSSLAGFRNEQFF.